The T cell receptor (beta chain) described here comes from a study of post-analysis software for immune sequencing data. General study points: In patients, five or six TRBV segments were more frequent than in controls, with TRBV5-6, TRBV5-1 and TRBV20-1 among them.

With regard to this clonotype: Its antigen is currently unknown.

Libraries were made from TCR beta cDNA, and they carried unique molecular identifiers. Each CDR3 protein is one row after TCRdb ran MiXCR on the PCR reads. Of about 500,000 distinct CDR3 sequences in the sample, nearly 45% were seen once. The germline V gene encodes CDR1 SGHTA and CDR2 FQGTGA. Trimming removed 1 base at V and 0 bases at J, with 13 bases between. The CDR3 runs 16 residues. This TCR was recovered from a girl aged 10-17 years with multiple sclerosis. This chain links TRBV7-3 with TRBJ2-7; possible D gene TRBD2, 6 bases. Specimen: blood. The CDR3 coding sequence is TGTGCCAGCAGCTTAATTTCCACCGGGAGCTCCTACGAGCAGTACTTC. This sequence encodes CASSLISTGSSYEQYF.